What follows are 6 T cell receptor beta chains derived from one specimen sequenced in a study of blood T cell repertoires in COVID-19. Profiling relied on immunoSEQ multiplex PCR, and the TCRdb table lists in-frame clones only, not all of them. Here the sample spans approximately 270,000 clones, approximately 89% being singletons. Sequenced: PBMCs or T cells enriched from blood (not recorded which). All receptors derive from an older woman who had recovered from COVID-19.

The V and J genes are TRBV11-2 and TRBJ1-1, with a tentative D call TRBD1 (6 bases). CDR3 size: 13 residues. Trimming left V 5 bases short and J 2 bases short, with 9 bases between. CDR1 and CDR2 (germline): SGHAT, FQNNGV. Here the CDR3 DNA reads TGTGCCAGCAGCCAACAGGGAAACACTGAAGCTTTCTTT. Translation gives CASSQQGNTEAFF.

The chain carries TRBV28 and TRBJ1-6; D is possibly TRBD1 (5 bases). The length of the CDR3 is 13 residues. The V gene's germline CDR1 is MDHEN and CDR2 SYDVKM. The V gene lost 6 bases and the J gene lost 8 bases, with 11 bases spanning the gap. For the CDR3, the DNA is TGTGCCAGCAGGGGACGGAGGGATTCACCCCTCCACTTT. Protein sequence: CASRGRRDSPLHF.

This chain joins TRBV5-8 and TRBJ1-4; no definite D call. Trimming stripped 6 bases from V and 5 bases from J, with 8 bases between. Germline-derived CDR1 and CDR2 are SGHTS and YDEGEE. The CDR3 length is 12 residues. The CDR3 sequence is CASIRANEKLFF. CDR3 nucleotide sequence: TGTGCCAGCATAAGAGCCAATGAAAAACTGTTTTTT.

This chain connects TRBV10-3 to TRBJ2-3; D not resolved. Germline loops: CDR1 ENHRY, CDR2 SYGVKD. With 0 bases removed from V and 8 bases from J, the gap between germline ends came to 6 bases. CDR3 length equals 12 residues. CDR3 sequence: CAISESSPTQYF. In DNA form, the CDR3 reads TGTGCCATCAGTGAGTCTAGTCCTACGCAGTATTTT.

This chain uses TRBV11-3 with TRBJ2-2, with 9 bases aligning to TRBD2. The CDR3 extends over 15 amino acids. V trimming: 7 bases; J trimming: 0 bases; junction bases outside the gene matches: 3. Germline CDR1 SGHNT, CDR2 YENEEA. The CDR3 DNA reads as TGTGCCAGCACCCTAGCGGGAACGAACACCGGGGAGCTGTTTTTT. As protein: CASTLAGTNTGELFF.

The chain joins TRBV28 to TRBJ2-5, with D tentatively TRBD2 (5 bases). There are 12 residues in the CDR3. V gave up 4 bases and J gave up 4 bases, with 7 bases separating them. Germline assignment: CDR1 MDHEN and CDR2 SYDVKM. CDR3 nucleotides: TGTGCCAGCAGTTCTAGCTTAGAGACCCAGTACTTC. It yields the protein CASSSSLETQYF.